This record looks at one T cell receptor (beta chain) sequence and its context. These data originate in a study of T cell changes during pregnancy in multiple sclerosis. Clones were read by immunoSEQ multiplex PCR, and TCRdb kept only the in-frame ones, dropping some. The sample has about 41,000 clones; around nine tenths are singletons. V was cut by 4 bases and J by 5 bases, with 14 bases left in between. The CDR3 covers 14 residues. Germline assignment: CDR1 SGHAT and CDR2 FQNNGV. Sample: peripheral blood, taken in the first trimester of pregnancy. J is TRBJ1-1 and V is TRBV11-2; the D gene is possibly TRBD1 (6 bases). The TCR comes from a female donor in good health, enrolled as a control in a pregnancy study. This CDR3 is CASSSISGVTEAFF. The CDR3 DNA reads TGTGCCAGCAGCTCCATTTCAGGGGTGACTGAAGCTTTCTTT. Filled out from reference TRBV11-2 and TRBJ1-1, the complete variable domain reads EAGVAQSPRYKIIEKRQSVAFWCNPISGHATLYWYQQILGQGPKLLIQFQNNGVVDDSQLPKDRFSAERLKGVDSTLKIQPAKLEDSAVYLCASSSISGVTEAFFGQGTRLTVV.